This T cell receptor (beta chain) emerged from a study of early T cells in non-severe SARS-CoV-2 infection. Researchers tagged individual cDNA molecules with unique molecular identifiers. TCRdb processed the 5' RACE reads anew with MiXCR; each CDR3 protein has one entry. The sample has about 44,000 distinct CDR3 sequences, approximately 22% seen once. Material: whole blood, obtained at baseline. This TCR was recovered from an adult who was a healthcare worker with PCR-confirmed SARS-CoV-2 infection or an uninfected control (not recorded which).

Written as DNA, the CDR3 is TGTGCCAGCAGCGTAGAAGGCCCAGGGACCAATTCACCCCTCCACTTT. This sequence encodes CASSVEGPGTNSPLHF. The V and J genes are TRBV9 and TRBJ1-6, with D perhaps TRBD1 (5 bases). The germline CDR1 and CDR2 sequences are SGDLS and YYNGEE. V lost 0 bases and J lost 7, with 14 bases in between. The CDR3 runs 16 residues.